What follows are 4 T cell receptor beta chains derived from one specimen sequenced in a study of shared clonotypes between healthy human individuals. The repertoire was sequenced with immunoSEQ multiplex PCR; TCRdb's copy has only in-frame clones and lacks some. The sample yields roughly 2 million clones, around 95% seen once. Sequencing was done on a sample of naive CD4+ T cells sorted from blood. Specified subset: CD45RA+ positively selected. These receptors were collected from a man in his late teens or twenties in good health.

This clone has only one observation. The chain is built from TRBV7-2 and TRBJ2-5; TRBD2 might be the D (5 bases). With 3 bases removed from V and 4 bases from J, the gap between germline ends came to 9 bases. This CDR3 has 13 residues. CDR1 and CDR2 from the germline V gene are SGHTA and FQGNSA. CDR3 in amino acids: CASSFGGRETQYF. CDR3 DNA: TGTGCCAGCAGCTTTGGAGGAAGAGAGACCCAGTACTTC.

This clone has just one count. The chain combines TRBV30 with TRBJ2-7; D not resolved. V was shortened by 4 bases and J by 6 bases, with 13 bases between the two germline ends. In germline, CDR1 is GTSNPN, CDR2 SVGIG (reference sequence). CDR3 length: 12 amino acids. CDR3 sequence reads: CAWTGAAPEQYF. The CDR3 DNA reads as TGTGCCTGGACAGGAGCAGCCCCCGAGCAGTACTTC.

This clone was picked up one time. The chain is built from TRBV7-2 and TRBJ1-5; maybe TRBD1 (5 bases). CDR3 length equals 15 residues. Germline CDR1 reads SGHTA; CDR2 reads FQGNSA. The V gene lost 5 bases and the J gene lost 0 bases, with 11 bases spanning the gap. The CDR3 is CASSPGLHSNQPQHF. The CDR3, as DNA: TGTGCCAGCAGCCCAGGGTTACATAGCAATCAGCCCCAGCATTTT.

In DNA, the CDR3 is TGTGCCAGCAGCCAAGATCGTCGCACTGAAGCTTTCTTT. The encoded protein is CASSQDRRTEAFF. This chain links TRBV14 with TRBJ1-1; D is unresolved. Trimming left V 0 bases short and J 4 bases short, with 6 bases between. The CDR3 has 13 amino acids. Germline assignment: CDR1 SGHDN and CDR2 FVKESK.